The next 20 T cell receptor beta chains were all read from a single sample in a study of T cells expressing NK-cell markers. For each CDR3 protein, TCRdb gives one entry from its re-call of the 5' RACE reads, without DNA. Here the sample table reports about 460,000 distinct CDR3 sequences. Sequenced: blood T cells: a sorted CD56 or NKG2C T cell subset, CD4+ or CD8+ T cells, or bulk PBMC T cells (not recorded which). These receptors originate from a woman aged 45-65 years in good health.

The genes are TRBV20-1 and TRBJ2-1; the TCRdb call, TRBD2, lacks DNA for checking. There are 13 residues in the CDR3. Germline V gives CDR1 DFQATT, CDR2 SNEGSKA (reference sequence). The CDR3 is CSAWRDGGNEQFF.

V gene TRBV5-6 combines with J gene TRBJ1-1. The CDR3 sequence is 15 residues long. Germline values: CDR1 SGHDT, CDR2 YYEEEE. This CDR3 reads CASSSGVDLNTEAFF. Combining the CDR3 with reference TRBV5-6 and TRBJ1-1 gives the whole variable domain DAGVTQSPTHLIKTRGQQVTLRCSPKSGHDTVSWYQQALGQGPQFIFQYYEEEERQRGNFPDRFSGHQFPNYSSELNVNALLLGDSALYLCASSSGVDLNTEAFFGQGTRLTVV.

The genes are TRBV20-1 and TRBJ2-1. The CDR3 is 16 amino acids. CDR1 and CDR2 (germline): DFQATT, SNEGSKA (reference sequence). Here the CDR3 reads CSANPSLRASYNEQFF.

This chain joins TRBV29-1 and TRBJ2-3; TCRdb's D call, TRBD2, is unchecked because there is no DNA. Germline CDR1 and CDR2: SQVTM and ANQGSEA. This CDR3 comprises 13 residues. The CDR3 protein is CSGRVRGTDTQYF.

This chain joins TRBV11-2 and TRBJ2-1; TCRdb gives TRBD1 as the D gene, but with no DNA this cannot be confirmed. The CDR3 covers 16 residues. Germline-derived CDR1 and CDR2 are SGHAT and FQNNGV. CDR3 sequence reads: CASSSAGQGVRNEQFF.

The chain has TRBV5-1 and TRBJ2-5; with no DNA, the TCRdb D assignment of TRBD1 cannot be verified. The CDR3 runs 15 residues. CDR1 is SGHRS, CDR2 YFSETQ, per germline. Here the CDR3 reads CASSLAGAPQETQYF.

This chain joins TRBV12-3 or TRBV12-4 and TRBJ1-3; TCRdb designates TRBD1, a call that cannot be tested without DNA. This CDR3 has 14 amino acids. The CDR3 protein is CASSRTGGENTIYF.

The gene calls are TRBV24-1 and TRBJ1-2; as DNA is missing, the TRBD1 call by TCRdb cannot be tested. CDR3 length: 14 amino acids. Per germline, CDR1 KGHDR and CDR2 SFDVKD. The CDR3: CATSDQGWAYGYTF.

The chain recombines TRBV14 with TRBJ2-7. Germline values: CDR1 SGHDN, CDR2 FVKESK. The CDR3 extends over 13 amino acids. CDR3 sequence: CASSRLTSNEQYF. Based on the CDR3 plus reference TRBV14 and TRBJ2-7, the full variable domain is EAGVTQFPSHSVIEKGQTVTLRCDPISGHDNLYWYRRVMGKEIKFLLHFVKESKQDESGMPNNRFLAERTGGTYSTLKVQPAELEDSGVYFCASSRLTSNEQYFGPGTRLTVT.

V and J are TRBV2 and TRBJ1-1; TCRdb lists TRBD1, though no DNA is available to test this call. The CDR3 sequence is 19 residues long. Looked up from germline, CDR1 is SNHLY and CDR2 is FYNNEI. The CDR3 loop is CASRSLIPDRGLVDTEAFF.

V and J are TRBV20-1 and TRBJ2-3; as DNA is missing, the TRBD2 call by TCRdb cannot be tested. CDR1 is DFQATT and CDR2 is SNEGSKA in the germline V gene (reference sequence). This CDR3 region has 17 residues. CDR3 sequence: CSAREASGRSGTDTQYF.

The chain carries TRBV5-1 and TRBJ1-1; lacking DNA, the TRBD1 call made by TCRdb goes unchecked. Germline V CDR1 and CDR2: SGHRS, YFSETQ. The CDR3 contains 15 residues. This CDR3 reads CASSREMTGRTEAFF.

The chain combines TRBV4-2 with TRBJ2-3; without DNA, the TCRdb call of TRBD2 cannot be checked. Germline CDR1 LGHNA, CDR2 YNFKEQ. This CDR3 comprises 15 residues. The CDR3 region is CASSQEVGREGPVHF.

The chain is built from TRBV5-1 and TRBJ2-1; the D call from TCRdb, TRBD1, cannot be confirmed without DNA. The CDR3 is 16 residues long. Germline V gene lookup returns CDR1 SGHRS and CDR2 YFSETQ. CDR3 loop: CASSKLRATTFNEQFF.

The chain uses TRBV10-3 and TRBJ2-5; lacking DNA, the TRBD1 call made by TCRdb goes unchecked. The CDR3 contains 12 residues. The V gene's germline CDR1 is ENHRY and CDR2 SYGVKD. The CDR3: CATTQGRETQYF.

This chain connects TRBV6-2 or TRBV6-3 to TRBJ2-2; TCRdb's D gene call, TRBD2, goes unchecked for lack of DNA. The CDR3 is 16 residues long. The germline CDR1 and CDR2 sequences are MNHEY and SVGEGT. The CDR3 region is CASSYRREALTGELFF.

This CDR3 is CASSYSKFPFAGGKDEQFF. V usage is TRBV6-2 or TRBV6-3 and J usage is TRBJ2-1; TCRdb reports TRBD2, a call that lacks DNA to check it against. The CDR3 is 19 amino acids. CDR1 is MNHEY and CDR2 is SVGEGT in the germline V gene.

This chain uses TRBV12-3 or TRBV12-4 with TRBJ2-1. The CDR3 length is 15 residues. The CDR3 protein is CASSFQSRVGNEQFF.

The genes are TRBV6-2 or TRBV6-3 and TRBJ2-3; TCRdb's D gene call, TRBD2, goes unchecked for lack of DNA. The germline CDR1 and CDR2 sequences are MNHEY and SVGEGT. This CDR3 comprises 13 residues. CDR3: CASRTSGRDTQYF.

J is TRBJ2-1 and V is TRBV24-1; the D call from TCRdb, TRBD1, cannot be confirmed without DNA. From germline, CDR1 is KGHDR and CDR2 SFDVKD. The length of the CDR3 is 18 residues. The chain's CDR3 is CATSDLSPGGAPYNEQFF.